A selection of T cell receptor beta chains follows, all from one sample in a study of shared clonotypes between healthy human individuals. Sequenced by immunoSEQ multiplex PCR; TCRdb stores in-frame clones only, minus some. Among more than 1.2 million clones listed, just under 99% were seen once. The sequenced sample consisted of naive CD4+ T cells sorted from blood. The receptors were sampled from a man between 25 and 39 years old in good health. The CDR3 runs from the conserved cysteine through the conserved F or W. A D gene is named only where the DNA matches it firmly. Some rows have no size entry. The others give once, few or many, or a class for an expanded clone.

clone_size: NA; v_call: TRBV28; j_call: TRBJ1-5; d_call: NA; cdr3_aa: CASSLTGLVQPQHF; cdr3_nt: TGTGCCAGCAGTCTTACAGGGTTAGTACAGCCCCAGCATTTT
clone_size: NA; v_call: TRBV6-5; j_call: TRBJ2-5; d_call: NA; cdr3_aa: CASSYSGQGQETQYF; cdr3_nt: TGTGCCAGCAGTTACTCTGGCCAGGGGCAAGAGACCCAGTACTTC
clone_size: NA; v_call: TRBV18; j_call: TRBJ2-5; d_call: TRBD2; cdr3_aa: CASSPRLAGGPGETQYF; cdr3_nt: TGTGCCAGCTCACCTCGACTAGCGGGAGGGCCGGGGGAGACCCAGTACTTC
clone_size: NA; v_call: TRBV5-5; j_call: TRBJ2-7; d_call: NA; cdr3_aa: CASSLEVYEQYF; cdr3_nt: TGTGCCAGCAGCTTGGAGGTCTACGAGCAGTACTTC
clone_size: NA; v_call: TRBV5-1; j_call: TRBJ2-5; d_call: TRBD1; cdr3_aa: CASSLGQGETQYF; cdr3_nt: TGCGCCAGCAGCCTCGGACAGGGAGAGACCCAGTACTTC
clone_size: NA; v_call: TRBV25-1; j_call: TRBJ2-1; d_call: NA; cdr3_aa: CASSDPTFRGMIYNEQFF; cdr3_nt: TGTGCCAGCAGTGACCCGACCTTTCGCGGGATGATCTACAATGAGCAGTTCTTC
clone_size: NA; v_call: TRBV9; j_call: TRBJ1-2; d_call: NA; cdr3_aa: CASSAAPPTGQGGYTF; cdr3_nt: TGTGCCAGCAGCGCCGCACCCCCCACGGGCCAGGGTGGCTACACCTTC
clone_size: NA; v_call: TRBV10-3; j_call: TRBJ1-2; d_call: NA; cdr3_aa: CAILLGRYGYTF; cdr3_nt: TGTGCCATCCTCCTAGGAAGGTATGGCTACACCTTC
clone_size: NA; v_call: TRBV9; j_call: TRBJ2-1; d_call: TRBD2; cdr3_aa: CASSLRLAGTYNEQFF; cdr3_nt: TGTGCCAGCAGCTTGAGACTAGCGGGAACCTACAATGAGCAGTTCTTC
clone_size: NA; v_call: TRBV29-1; j_call: TRBJ1-2; d_call: TRBD1; cdr3_aa: CSVDSGTDYGYTF; cdr3_nt: TGCAGCGTTGATTCTGGGACAGACTATGGCTACACCTTC
clone_size: once; v_call: TRBV25-1; j_call: TRBJ2-5; d_call: TRBD2; cdr3_aa: CASSDGLAPQETQYF; cdr3_nt: TGTGCCAGCAGTGATGGACTAGCGCCCCAAGAGACCCAGTACTTC
clone_size: NA; v_call: TRBV10-3; j_call: TRBJ1-2; d_call: TRBD1; cdr3_aa: CAISEAGTGYGYTF; cdr3_nt: TGTGCCATCAGTGAGGCCGGGACAGGGTACGGCTACACCTTC
clone_size: few; v_call: TRBV7-9; j_call: TRBJ1-2; d_call: NA; cdr3_aa: CASSLSDRTYGYTF; cdr3_nt: TGTGCCAGCAGCTTATCGGACAGAACCTATGGCTACACCTTC
clone_size: NA; v_call: TRBV6-5; j_call: TRBJ2-2; d_call: NA; cdr3_aa: CASSYNRVLGGELFF; cdr3_nt: TGTGCCAGCAGTTATAACAGGGTTTTAGGCGGGGAGCTGTTTTTT
clone_size: once; v_call: TRBV18; j_call: TRBJ1-4; d_call: NA; cdr3_aa: CASSPETRNEKLFF; cdr3_nt: TGTGCCAGCTCACCAGAGACACGCAACGAGAAACTGTTTTTT
clone_size: NA; v_call: TRBV5-1; j_call: TRBJ1-2; d_call: NA; cdr3_aa: CASRAALNYGYTF; cdr3_nt: TGCGCCAGCAGGGCTGCCCTTAACTATGGCTACACCTTC
clone_size: NA; v_call: TRBV9; j_call: TRBJ2-3; d_call: TRBD2; cdr3_aa: CASSVDTSGSVADTQYF; cdr3_nt: TGTGCCAGCAGCGTGGATACAAGCGGGAGTGTGGCAGATACGCAGTATTTT
clone_size: NA; v_call: TRBV20-1; j_call: TRBJ2-7; d_call: NA; cdr3_aa: CSPRVGYEQYF; cdr3_nt: TGCAGCCCCAGGGTGGGCTACGAGCAGTACTTC
clone_size: NA; v_call: TRBV5-1; j_call: TRBJ1-5; d_call: NA; cdr3_aa: CASSSQGGQPQHF; cdr3_nt: TGCGCCAGCAGTTCCCAGGGAGGGCAGCCCCAGCATTTT
clone_size: NA; v_call: TRBV7-9; j_call: TRBJ1-1; d_call: NA; cdr3_aa: CASSLSGRINTEAFF; cdr3_nt: TGTGCCAGCAGCTTAAGCGGCAGGATTAACACTGAAGCTTTCTTT
clone_size: NA; v_call: TRBV4-1; j_call: TRBJ1-4; d_call: NA; cdr3_aa: CASSQDFEKLFF; cdr3_nt: TGCGCCAGCAGCCAAGACTTTGAAAAACTGTTTTTT
clone_size: NA; v_call: TRBV4-3; j_call: TRBJ2-7; d_call: NA; cdr3_aa: CASSQELRGGYEQYF; cdr3_nt: TGCGCCAGCAGCCAAGAACTCAGGGGAGGCTACGAGCAGTACTTC
clone_size: NA; v_call: TRBV28; j_call: TRBJ2-5; d_call: NA; cdr3_aa: CASSSPWGSGETQYF; cdr3_nt: TGTGCCAGCAGTAGCCCCTGGGGGTCGGGGGAGACCCAGTACTTC
clone_size: NA; v_call: TRBV27; j_call: TRBJ2-3; d_call: NA; cdr3_aa: CASSAYTRSASTDTQYF; cdr3_nt: TGTGCCAGCAGCGCGTACACCAGGTCAGCTAGCACAGATACGCAGTATTTT
clone_size: NA; v_call: TRBV6-5; j_call: TRBJ1-4; d_call: NA; cdr3_aa: CASSRTGEKLFF; cdr3_nt: TGTGCCAGCAGTCGGACTGGGGAAAAACTGTTTTTT
clone_size: NA; v_call: TRBV28; j_call: TRBJ1-5; d_call: TRBD1; cdr3_aa: CASLPGQGVSQHF; cdr3_nt: TGTGCCAGTCTGCCGGGACAGGGAGTGTCCCAGCATTTT
clone_size: NA; v_call: TRBV10-3; j_call: TRBJ2-5; d_call: NA; cdr3_aa: CAINGGIEETQYF; cdr3_nt: TGTGCCATCAATGGTGGGATTGAAGAGACCCAGTACTTC
clone_size: NA; v_call: TRBV10-3; j_call: TRBJ2-7; d_call: NA; cdr3_aa: CAISANGLSYEQYF; cdr3_nt: TGTGCCATCAGTGCGAACGGACTCTCCTACGAGCAGTACTTC
clone_size: NA; v_call: TRBV29-1; j_call: TRBJ2-7; d_call: NA; cdr3_aa: CSVEDTGPLYEQYF; cdr3_nt: TGCAGCGTTGAAGATACGGGGCCCCTCTACGAGCAGTACTTC
clone_size: NA; v_call: TRBV7-8; j_call: TRBJ2-7; d_call: NA; cdr3_aa: CASSHSGELYF; cdr3_nt: TGTGCCAGCAGCCATTCCGGGGAATTGTACTTC
clone_size: NA; v_call: TRBV2; j_call: TRBJ2-5; d_call: NA; cdr3_aa: CASSSETQYF; cdr3_nt: TGTGCCAGCTCCTCAGAGACCCAGTACTTC
clone_size: NA; v_call: TRBV5-1; j_call: TRBJ2-5; d_call: TRBD2; cdr3_aa: CASSLSPSGQETQYF; cdr3_nt: TGCGCCAGCAGCTTGAGTCCTAGCGGGCAAGAGACCCAGTACTTC
clone_size: NA; v_call: TRBV6-6; j_call: TRBJ2-1; d_call: NA; cdr3_aa: CASRRDEQFF; cdr3_nt: TGTGCCAGCCGGAGGGATGAGCAGTTCTTC
clone_size: NA; v_call: TRBV7-6; j_call: TRBJ2-1; d_call: TRBD2; cdr3_aa: CASSLVGTSVDNEQFF; cdr3_nt: TGTGCCAGCAGCTTAGTCGGGACTAGCGTCGACAATGAGCAGTTCTTC
clone_size: once; v_call: TRBV25-1; j_call: TRBJ2-2; d_call: TRBD2; cdr3_aa: CASSEFSGSGDTGELFF; cdr3_nt: TGTGCCAGCAGTGAATTCTCCGGGAGCGGGGACACCGGGGAGCTGTTTTTT
clone_size: NA; v_call: TRBV19; j_call: TRBJ2-3; d_call: TRBD2; cdr3_aa: CASSLAVSTDTQYF; cdr3_nt: TGTGCCAGTTCACTAGCGGTGAGCACAGATACGCAGTATTTT
clone_size: once; v_call: TRBV5-1; j_call: TRBJ2-1; d_call: NA; cdr3_aa: CASSLGQNYNEQFF; cdr3_nt: TGCGCCAGCAGCTTGGGACAGAACTACAATGAGCAGTTCTTC
clone_size: NA; v_call: TRBV5-4; j_call: TRBJ2-2; d_call: TRBD2; cdr3_aa: CASSGAGGPTGELFF; cdr3_nt: TGTGCCAGCAGCGGGGCGGGAGGGCCAACTGGGGAGCTGTTTTTT
clone_size: once; v_call: TRBV18; j_call: TRBJ2-7; d_call: NA; cdr3_aa: CASSPLGGAKEQYF; cdr3_nt: TGTGCCAGCTCACCCCTGGGGGGGGCGAAGGAGCAGTACTTC
clone_size: once; v_call: TRBV7-6; j_call: TRBJ1-3; d_call: NA; cdr3_aa: CASSIGTGGGNTIYF; cdr3_nt: TGTGCCAGCAGCATCGGGACGGGCGGTGGGAACACCATATATTTT
clone_size: NA; v_call: TRBV5-8; j_call: TRBJ2-5; d_call: TRBD2; cdr3_aa: CASSPRLAGASIGTQYF; cdr3_nt: TGTGCCAGCAGCCCTAGACTAGCGGGAGCTAGTATAGGGACCCAGTACTTC
clone_size: NA; v_call: TRBV2; j_call: TRBJ2-5; d_call: TRBD2; cdr3_aa: CASSLAGETQYF; cdr3_nt: TGTGCCAGCTCCCTAGCGGGAGAGACCCAGTACTTC